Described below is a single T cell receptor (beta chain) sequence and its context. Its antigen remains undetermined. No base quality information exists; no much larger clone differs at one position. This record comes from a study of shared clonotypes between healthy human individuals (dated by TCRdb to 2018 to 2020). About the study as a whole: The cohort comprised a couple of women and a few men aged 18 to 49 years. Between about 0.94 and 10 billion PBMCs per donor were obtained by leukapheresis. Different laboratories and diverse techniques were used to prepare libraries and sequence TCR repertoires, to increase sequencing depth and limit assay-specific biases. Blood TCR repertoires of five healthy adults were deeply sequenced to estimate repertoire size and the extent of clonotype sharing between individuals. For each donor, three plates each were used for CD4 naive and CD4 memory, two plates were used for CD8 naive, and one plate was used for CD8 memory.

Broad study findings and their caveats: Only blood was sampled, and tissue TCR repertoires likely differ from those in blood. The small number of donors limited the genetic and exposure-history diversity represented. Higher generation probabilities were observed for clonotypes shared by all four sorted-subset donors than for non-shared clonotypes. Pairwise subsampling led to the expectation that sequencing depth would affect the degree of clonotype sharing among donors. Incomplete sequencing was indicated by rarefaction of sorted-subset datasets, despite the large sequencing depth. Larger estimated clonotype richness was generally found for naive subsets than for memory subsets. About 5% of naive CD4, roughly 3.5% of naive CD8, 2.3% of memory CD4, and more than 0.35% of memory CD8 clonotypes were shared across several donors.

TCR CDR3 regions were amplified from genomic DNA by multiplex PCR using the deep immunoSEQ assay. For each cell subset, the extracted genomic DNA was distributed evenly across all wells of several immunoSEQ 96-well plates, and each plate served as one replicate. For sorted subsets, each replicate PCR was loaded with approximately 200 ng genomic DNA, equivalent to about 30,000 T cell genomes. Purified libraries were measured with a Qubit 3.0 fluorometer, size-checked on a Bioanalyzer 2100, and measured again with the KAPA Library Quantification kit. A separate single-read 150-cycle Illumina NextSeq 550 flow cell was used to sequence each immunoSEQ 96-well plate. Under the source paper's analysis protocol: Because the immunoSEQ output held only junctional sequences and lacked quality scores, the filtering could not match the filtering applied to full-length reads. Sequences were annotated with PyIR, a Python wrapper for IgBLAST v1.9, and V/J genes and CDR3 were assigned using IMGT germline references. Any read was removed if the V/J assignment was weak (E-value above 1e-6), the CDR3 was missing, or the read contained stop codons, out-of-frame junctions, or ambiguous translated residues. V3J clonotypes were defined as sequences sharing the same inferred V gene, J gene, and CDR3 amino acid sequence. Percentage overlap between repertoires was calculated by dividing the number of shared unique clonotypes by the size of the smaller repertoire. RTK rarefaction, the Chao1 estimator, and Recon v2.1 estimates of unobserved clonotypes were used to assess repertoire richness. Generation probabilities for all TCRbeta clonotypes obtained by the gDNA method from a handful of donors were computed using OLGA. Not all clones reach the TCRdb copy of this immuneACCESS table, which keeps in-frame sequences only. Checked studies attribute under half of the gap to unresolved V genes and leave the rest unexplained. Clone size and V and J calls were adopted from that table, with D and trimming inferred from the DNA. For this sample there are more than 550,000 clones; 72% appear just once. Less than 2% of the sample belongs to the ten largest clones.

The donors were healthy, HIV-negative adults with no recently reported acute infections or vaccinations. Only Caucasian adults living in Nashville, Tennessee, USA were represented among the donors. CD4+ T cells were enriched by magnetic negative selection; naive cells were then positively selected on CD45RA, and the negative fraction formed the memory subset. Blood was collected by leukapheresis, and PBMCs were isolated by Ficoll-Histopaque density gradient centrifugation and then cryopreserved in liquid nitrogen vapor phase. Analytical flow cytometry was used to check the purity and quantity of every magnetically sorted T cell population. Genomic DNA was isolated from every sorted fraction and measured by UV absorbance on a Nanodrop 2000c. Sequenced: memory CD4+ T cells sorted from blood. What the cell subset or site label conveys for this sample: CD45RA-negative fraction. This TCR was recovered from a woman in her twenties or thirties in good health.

The CDR3 loop reads CAWSAGTGTGNTIYF. Read as DNA, the sequence is TGTGCCTGGAGTGCCGGGACAGGGACTGGAAACACCATATATTTT. Here the chain combines TRBV30 and TRBJ1-3; TRBD1 aligns with 9 central bases. The cysteine opens and the phenylalanine closes a CDR3 of 15 amino acids. CDR3 DNA is the only sequence kept; it has 45 bases, read in frame from the first base. The germline V gene encodes CDR1 GTSNPN and CDR2 SVGIG (reference sequence). After removal of 1 base from V and 2 bases from J, the junction retains 3 bases not matched to a gene.